This T cell receptor (beta chain) derives from a study of blood T cell repertoires in COVID-19. The wider study: Samples representing acute and convalescent COVID-19 were sourced from the United States, Italy and Spain. T cells, B-cell-depleted T cells, or PBMCs supplied cDNA or gDNA.

Germline values: CDR1 MNHEY, CDR2 SMNVEV (reference sequence). Trimming took 0 bases from V and 7 from J, leaving 12 bases between them. The CDR3 consists of 14 residues. Original processing methods: Estimation of nucleated cell counts relied on the amplification of reference gene primers. Sequencing used immunoSEQ multiplex PCR; TCRdb keeps in-frame clones, though not all of them. V and J calls and clone size come straight from that table; D and trimming were deduced from the DNA. The sample records 150,000 to 200,000 clones, 70% to 90% being singletons. The chain couples TRBV27 to TRBJ1-2; no clear D gene. The sequenced material came from peripheral blood. This sequence originates from a man between 65 and 85 years old with active or convalescent COVID-19. Here the CDR3 DNA reads TGTGCCAGCAGTTTATCAGGCAGGTTCGGTGGCTACACCTTC. Protein: CASSLSGRFGGYTF.